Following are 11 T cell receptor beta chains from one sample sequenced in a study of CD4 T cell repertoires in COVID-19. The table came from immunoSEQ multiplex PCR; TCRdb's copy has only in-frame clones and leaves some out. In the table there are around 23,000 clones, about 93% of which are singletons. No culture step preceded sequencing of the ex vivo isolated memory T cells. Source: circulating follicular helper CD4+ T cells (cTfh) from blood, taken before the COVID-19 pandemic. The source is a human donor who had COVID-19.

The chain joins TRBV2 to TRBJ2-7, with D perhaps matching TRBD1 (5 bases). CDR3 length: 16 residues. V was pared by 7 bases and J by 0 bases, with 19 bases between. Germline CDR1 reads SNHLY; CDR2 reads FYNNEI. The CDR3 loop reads CASTSQTVPISYEQYF. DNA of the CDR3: TGTGCCAGCACCTCCCAGACAGTCCCTATCTCCTACGAGCAGTACTTC.

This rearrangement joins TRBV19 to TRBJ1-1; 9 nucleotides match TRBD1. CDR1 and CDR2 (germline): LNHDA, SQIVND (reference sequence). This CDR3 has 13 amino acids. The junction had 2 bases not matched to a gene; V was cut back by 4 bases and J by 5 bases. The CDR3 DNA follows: TGTGCCAGTAGTACGGACAGGGGTACTGAAGCTTTCTTT. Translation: CASSTDRGTEAFF.

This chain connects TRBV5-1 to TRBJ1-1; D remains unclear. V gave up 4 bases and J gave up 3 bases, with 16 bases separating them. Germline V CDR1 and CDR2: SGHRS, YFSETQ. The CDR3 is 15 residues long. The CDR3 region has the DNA TGCGCCAGCAGCCCCTCCCCGGGGATGGACACTGAAGCTTTCTTT. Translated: CASSPSPGMDTEAFF.

CDR3 protein: CASSPPGTGRDTEAFF. The CDR3 region has the DNA TGTGCCAGCTCACCACCGGGGACAGGGCGAGACACTGAAGCTTTCTTT. The gene calls are TRBV18 and TRBJ1-1, with 9 positions matching TRBD1. V was pared by 0 bases and J by 3 bases, with 5 bases of the junction left unmatched. The V gene's germline CDR1 is KGHSH and CDR2 LQKENI. This CDR3 has 16 amino acids.

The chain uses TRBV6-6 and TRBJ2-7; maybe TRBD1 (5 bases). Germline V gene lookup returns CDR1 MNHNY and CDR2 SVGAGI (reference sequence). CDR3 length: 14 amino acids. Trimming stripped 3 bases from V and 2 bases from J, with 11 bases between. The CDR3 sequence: CASSYRAGTYEQYF. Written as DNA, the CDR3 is TGTGCCAGCAGTTATCGGGCAGGGACCTACGAGCAGTACTTC.

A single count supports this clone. CDR3 nucleotides: TGTGCCAGCAGCTTACGACAGGGTCCCGGAAACACCATATATTTT. Encoded protein: CASSLRQGPGNTIYF. This sequence joins TRBV7-9 and TRBJ1-3; 7 bases map to TRBD1. V shed 2 bases and J 4 bases; nucleotides not matched to a gene: 5. There are 15 residues in the CDR3. Germline assignment: CDR1 SEHNR and CDR2 FQNEAQ (reference sequence).

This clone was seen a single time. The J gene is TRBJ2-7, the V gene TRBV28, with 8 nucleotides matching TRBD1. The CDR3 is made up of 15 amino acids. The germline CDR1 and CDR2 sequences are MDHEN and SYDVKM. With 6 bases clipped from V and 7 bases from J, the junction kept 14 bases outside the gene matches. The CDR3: CASSPRTGLMAEQYF. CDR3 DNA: TGTGCCAGCAGCCCCCGGACAGGGTTGATGGCGGAGCAGTACTTC. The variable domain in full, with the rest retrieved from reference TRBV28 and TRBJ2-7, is DVKVTQSSRYLVKRTGEKVFLECVQDMDHENMFWYRQDPGLGLRLIYFSYDVKMKEKGDIPEGYSVSREKKERFSLILESASTNQTSMYLCASSPRTGLMAEQYFGPGTRLTVT.

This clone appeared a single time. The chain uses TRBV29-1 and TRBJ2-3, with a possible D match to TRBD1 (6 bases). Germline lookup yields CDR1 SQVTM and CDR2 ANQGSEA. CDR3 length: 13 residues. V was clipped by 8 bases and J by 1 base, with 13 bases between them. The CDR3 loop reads CSIIGGRTDTQYF. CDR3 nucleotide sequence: TGCAGCATAATAGGGGGACGCACAGATACGCAGTATTTT.

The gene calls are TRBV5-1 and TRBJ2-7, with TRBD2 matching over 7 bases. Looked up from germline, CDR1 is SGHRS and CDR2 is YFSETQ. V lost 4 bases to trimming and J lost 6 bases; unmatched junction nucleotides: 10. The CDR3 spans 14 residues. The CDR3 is CASSTGLVGGEQYF. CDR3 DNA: TGCGCCAGCAGCACCGGACTAGTAGGAGGCGAGCAGTACTTC.

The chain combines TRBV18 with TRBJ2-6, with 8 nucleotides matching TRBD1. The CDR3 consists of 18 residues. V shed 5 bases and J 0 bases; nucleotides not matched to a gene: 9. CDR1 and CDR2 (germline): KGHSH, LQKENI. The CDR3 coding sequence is TGTGCCAGCTCATCACTGACAGGGGCCGACTCTGGGGCCAACGTCCTGACTTTC. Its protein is CASSSLTGADSGANVLTF.

The CDR3 DNA reads as TGTGCCACCAGCAGGGTAAGGGATCCCAACGAGCAGTACTTC. Its protein product is CATSRVRDPNEQYF. The chain couples TRBV6-1 to TRBJ2-7; perhaps TRBD1 as D (5 bases). The CDR3 extends over 14 amino acids. The germline CDR1 and CDR2 sequences are MNHNS and SASEGT. Trimming cost V 10 bases and J 5 bases, with 21 bases left between them.